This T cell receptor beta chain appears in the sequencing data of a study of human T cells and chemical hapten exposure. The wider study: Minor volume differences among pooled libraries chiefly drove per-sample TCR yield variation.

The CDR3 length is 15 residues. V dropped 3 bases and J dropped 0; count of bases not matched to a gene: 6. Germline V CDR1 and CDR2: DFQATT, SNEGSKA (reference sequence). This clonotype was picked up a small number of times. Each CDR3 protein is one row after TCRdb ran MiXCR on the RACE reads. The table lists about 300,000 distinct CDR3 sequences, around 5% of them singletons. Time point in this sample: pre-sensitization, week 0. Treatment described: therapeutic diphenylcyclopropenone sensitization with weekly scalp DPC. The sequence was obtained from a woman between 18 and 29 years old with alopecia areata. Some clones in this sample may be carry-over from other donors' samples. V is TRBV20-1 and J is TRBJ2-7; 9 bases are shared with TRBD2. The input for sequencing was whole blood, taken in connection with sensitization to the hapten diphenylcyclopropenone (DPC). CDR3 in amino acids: CSASLASGTSYEQYF. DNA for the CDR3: TGCAGTGCTAGTTTGGCTAGCGGGACCTCCTACGAGCAGTACTTC.